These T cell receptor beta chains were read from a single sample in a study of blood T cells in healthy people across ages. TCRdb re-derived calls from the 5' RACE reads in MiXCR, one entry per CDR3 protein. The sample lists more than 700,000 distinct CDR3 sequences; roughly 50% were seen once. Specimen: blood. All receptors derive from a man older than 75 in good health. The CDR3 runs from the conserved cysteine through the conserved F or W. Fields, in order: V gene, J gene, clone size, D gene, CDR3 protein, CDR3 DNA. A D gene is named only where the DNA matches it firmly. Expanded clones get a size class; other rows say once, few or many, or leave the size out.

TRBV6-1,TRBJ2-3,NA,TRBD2,CASSALAGSISSTDTQYF,TGTGCCAGCAGTGCCCTAGCGGGGAGCATCTCTAGCACAGATACGCAGTATTTT
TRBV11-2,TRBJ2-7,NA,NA,CASSTKWGNYAEQYF,TGTGCCAGCAGCACAAAGTGGGGGAATTATGCCGAGCAGTACTTC
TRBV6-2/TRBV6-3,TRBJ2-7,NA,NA,CASSYVDYPCEQYF,TGTGCCAGCAGTTACGTAGATTACCCCTGCGAGCAGTACTTC
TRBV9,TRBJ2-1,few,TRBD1,CASSVGGGQGNEQFF,TGTGCCAGCAGCGTAGGAGGGGGCCAGGGCAATGAGCAGTTCTTC
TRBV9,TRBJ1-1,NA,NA,CASSEYGALTEAFF,TGTGCCAGCAGCGAATATGGGGCTCTCACTGAAGCTTTCTTT
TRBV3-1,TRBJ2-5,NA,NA,CASSQMLVGGRETQYF,TGTGCCAGCAGCCAAATGCTAGTAGGAGGCAGGGAGACCCAGTACTTC
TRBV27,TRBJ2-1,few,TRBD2,CASSASGLRDEQFF,TGTGCCAGCAGCGCTAGCGGCCTAAGGGATGAGCAGTTCTTC
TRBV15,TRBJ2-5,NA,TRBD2,CATGGEAVWQETQYF,TGTGCCACCGGGGGGGAGGCGGTTTGGCAAGAGACCCAGTACTTC
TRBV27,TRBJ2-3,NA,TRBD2,CASSRRLAGYGTDTQYF,TGTGCCAGCAGTCGCCGACTAGCGGGATATGGCACAGATACGCAGTATTTT
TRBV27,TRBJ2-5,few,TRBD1,CASSLTGTGGLETQYF,TGTGCCAGCAGTTTAACCGGGACAGGGGGCTTAGAGACCCAGTACTTC
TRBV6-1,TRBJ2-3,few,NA,CASSVGVGGTDTQYF,TGTGCCAGCAGCGTGGGGGTAGGTGGCACAGATACGCAGTATTTT
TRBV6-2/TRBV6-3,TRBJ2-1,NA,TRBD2,CASSSWTRDNEQFF,TGTGCCAGCAGTTCCTGGACTAGGGACAATGAGCAGTTCTTC
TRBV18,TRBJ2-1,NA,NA,CASSPNDNEQFF,TGTGCCAGCTCGCCCAACGACAATGAGCAGTTCTTC
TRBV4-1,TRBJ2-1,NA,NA,CASSQVSGVSSYNEQFF,TGCGCCAGCAGCCAAGTCAGCGGAGTGAGCTCCTACAATGAGCAGTTCTTC
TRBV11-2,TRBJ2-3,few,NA,CASSPLGAGRYRYAYF,TGTGCCAGCAGCCCCCTCGGGGCAGGACGGTACAGATACGCGTATTTT
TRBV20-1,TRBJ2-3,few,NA,CSAAGGADTQYF,TGCAGTGCTGCCGGAGGAGCAGATACGCAGTATTTT
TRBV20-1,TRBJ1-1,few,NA,CSAYGPRGTFF,TGCAGTGCGTACGGCCCCCGAGGAACTTTCTTT
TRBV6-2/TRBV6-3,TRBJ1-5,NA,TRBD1,CASTSDREFQPQHF,TGTGCCAGCACTTCCGACAGGGAGTTTCAGCCCCAGCATTTT
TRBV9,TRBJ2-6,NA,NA,CASSGRRSSGANVLTF,TGTGCCAGCAGCGGAAGACGGTCCTCTGGGGCCAACGTCCTGACTTTC
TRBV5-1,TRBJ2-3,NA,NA,CASSLSSGPIMDGYRYAYF,TGCGCCAGCAGCTTAAGTAGCGGTCCCATCATGGATGGGTACAGATACGCGTATTTT
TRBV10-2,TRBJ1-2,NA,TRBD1,CASRKGQINYGYTF,TGCGCCAGCAGGAAGGGACAGATTAACTATGGCTACACCTTC
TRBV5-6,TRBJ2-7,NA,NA,CASSFRRTYEQYF,TGTGCCAGCAGCTTCCGACGGACCTACGAGCAGTACTTC
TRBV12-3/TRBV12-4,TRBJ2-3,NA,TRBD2,CASSHSRGGGPTSTDTQYF,TGTGCCAGCAGCCACAGTCGGGGCGGGGGACCAACAAGCACAGATACGCAGTATTTT
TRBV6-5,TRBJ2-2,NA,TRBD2,CASSYDLASGRVPLNTGELFF,TGTGCCAGCAGTTACGACCTAGCTAGCGGGAGGGTCCCTTTGAACACCGGGGAGCTGTTTTTT
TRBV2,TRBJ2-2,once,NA,CASRNRATGELFF,TGTGCCAGCAGGAACAGGGCCACCGGGGAGCTGTTTTTT
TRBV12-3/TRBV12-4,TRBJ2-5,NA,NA,CASNVAGNQETQYF,TGTGCCAGCAACGTCGCCGGAAACCAAGAGACCCAGTACTTC
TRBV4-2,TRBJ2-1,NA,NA,CASSQRVSNNEQFF,TGTGCCAGCAGCCAAAGGGTCAGTAACAATGAGCAGTTCTTC
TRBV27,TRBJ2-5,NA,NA,CASSKGDQETQYF,TGTGCCAGCAGTAAGGGGGATCAAGAGACCCAGTACTTC
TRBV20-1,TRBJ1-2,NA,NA,CSARVTGNSYGYTF,TGCAGTGCTAGAGTTACAGGGAACTCCTATGGCTACACCTTC
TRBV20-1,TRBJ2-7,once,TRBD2,CSARSLQGGHPEQYF,TGCAGTGCTAGATCCTTGCAGGGAGGGCACCCCGAGCAGTACTTC
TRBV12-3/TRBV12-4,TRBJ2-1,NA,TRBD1,CASRLGQAPYEQFF,TGTGCCAGCAGGCTGGGACAGGCCCCCTACGAGCAGTTCTTC
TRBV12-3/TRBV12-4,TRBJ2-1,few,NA,CASSLSEQFF,TGTGCCAGCAGTTTAAGCGAGCAGTTCTTC
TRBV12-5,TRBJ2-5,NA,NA,CASGLEPGHSTQYF,TGTGCTAGTGGTTTGGAACCGGGCCACAGCACCCAGTACTTC
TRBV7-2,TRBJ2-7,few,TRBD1,CASSLVGTGTGVSEQYF,TGTGCCAGCAGCTTAGTGGGGACCGGGACAGGGGTATCCGAGCAGTACTTC
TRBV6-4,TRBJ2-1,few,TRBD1,CASSDWTGAVEQFF,TGTGCCAGCAGTGACTGGACAGGGGCGGTTGAGCAGTTCTTC
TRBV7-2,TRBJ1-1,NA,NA,CASSLVGPMNTEAFF,TGTGCCAGCAGCTTAGTAGGGCCCATGAACACTGAAGCTTTCTTT
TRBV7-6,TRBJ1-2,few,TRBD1,CASSLRDSYGYTF,TGTGCCAGCAGCCTCCGGGACAGCTATGGCTACACCTTC
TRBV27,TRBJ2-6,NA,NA,CASSLSRGSGANVLTF,TGTGCCAGCAGTTTATCGAGGGGGTCTGGGGCCAACGTCCTGACTTTC
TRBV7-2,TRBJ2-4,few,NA,CASSKGGGQPLWRVQYF,TGTGCCAGCAGTAAGGGAGGCGGGCAGCCCCTGTGGCGGGTTCAGTACTTC
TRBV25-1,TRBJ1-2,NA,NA,CASSDPRGGLGYGYTF,TGTGCCAGCAGTGACCCTCGCGGGGGGTTGGGATATGGCTACACCTTC
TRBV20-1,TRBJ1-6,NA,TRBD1,CSAARGQGVSPLHF,TGCAGTGCCGCCCGGGGACAGGGGGTATCACCCCTCCACTTT
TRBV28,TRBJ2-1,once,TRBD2,CASSSMAGGRYEQFF,TGTGCCAGCAGTTCAATGGCGGGAGGGCGTTATGAGCAGTTCTTC
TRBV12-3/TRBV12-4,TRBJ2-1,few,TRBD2,CASSPSQETSPFF,TGTGCCAGCAGTCCGTCACAGGAGACTAGCCCGTTCTTC
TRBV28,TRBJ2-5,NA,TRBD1,CASSTGQGIRKQYF,TGTGCCAGCAGTACCGGACAGGGCATACGGAAGCAGTACTTC
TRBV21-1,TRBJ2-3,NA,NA,CASSRGLVTRDAYF,TGTGCCAGCAGCCGAGGTTTGGTAACCAGAGACGCGTATTTT
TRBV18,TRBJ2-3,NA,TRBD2,CASSPGAGVRTDTQYF,TGTGCCAGCTCACCTGGAGCGGGAGTAAGAACAGATACGCAGTATTTT